The source of this T cell receptor beta chain is a study of beta chain features in type 1 diabetes. On the study more broadly: Across all samples, some 110 million sorted cells were examined.

Every isolated RNA sample was fully reverse transcribed, so sequencing captured expressed TCRB transcripts. Libraries were prepared by immunoSEQ multiplex PCR; TCRdb keeps only in-frame clonotypes and omits some of them. The table has hundreds of thousands of clones, around 15% seen once; the top ten hold less than 0.02%. Deletions cut 2 bases from V and 0 bases from J, with 16 bases between. CDR1 MDHEN and CDR2 SYDVKM come from the germline V gene. The length of the CDR3 is 17 residues. Points from the study as a whole: Moderate yet significant TCRB CDR3 shortening was seen in Type 1 diabetes patients in all four CD4+ subsets.

A word on this clone: Its antigen is not identified.

The rearrangement joins TRBV28 to TRBJ1-1, with D tentatively TRBD1 (6 bases). This TCR was sampled from a man younger than 45 with type 1 diabetes. Sequencing was performed on naive CD4+ T cells from blood. The CDR3 coding sequence is TGTGCCAGCAGTTTACCGACCCCCAGGGACATGAACACTGAAGCTTTCTTT. It encodes CASSLPTPRDMNTEAFF.